Presented here are 10 T cell receptor beta chains from one specimen sequenced in a study of T-cell memory formation after mild COVID-19. A single record per CDR3 protein comes from TCRdb applying MiXCR to the 5' RACE reads. Of 250,000 to 300,000 distinct CDR3 sequences in the sample, 15% to 20% were seen once. Sequencing was performed on PBMCs or a T cell subset sorted from them (not recorded which). These receptors were taken from a man aged 18 to 29 who had mild COVID-19 (a few samples of this study predate the infection). Cell type and time point are not known.

The V and J genes are TRBV20-1 and TRBJ2-4; D is unresolved. Germline assignment: CDR1 DFQATT and CDR2 SNEGSKA (reference sequence). The CDR3 contains 17 residues. V gave up 5 bases and J gave up 1 base, with 21 bases separating them. The CDR3 DNA reads TGCAGTGCTCCCCCCGGCTTTGTAGGGTGGGCCAAAAACATTCAGTACTTC. Its translation is CSAPPGFVGWAKNIQYF.

V gene TRBV6-2 or TRBV6-3 combines with J gene TRBJ1-2; D unresolved. The CDR3 spans 13 residues. Trimming took off 4 bases at V and 4 bases at J, with 10 bases between the two ends. Germline CDR1 is MNHEY and CDR2 is SVGEGT. The CDR3 nucleotides read TGTGCCAGCAGTTCCGGCGGACTCTATGGCTACACCTTC. Amino acid sequence: CASSSGGLYGYTF.

V usage is TRBV5-1 and J usage is TRBJ2-5; 7 bases are shared with TRBD2. J lost 4 bases, V lost 4 bases, and 4 bases had no gene match. CDR3 length equals 13 residues. Germline lookup yields CDR1 SGHRS and CDR2 YFSETQ. The CDR3 DNA follows: TGCGCCAGCAGCCCGGGGGAGGGAGAGACCCAGTACTTC. It is translated as CASSPGEGETQYF.

This sequence joins TRBV28 and TRBJ2-3; 7 bases are shared with TRBD1. The CDR3 is made up of 16 amino acids. J gave up 2 bases and V 8 bases, and 13 bases lay outside the gene matches. CDR1 is MDHEN, CDR2 SYDVKM, per germline. Written as DNA, the CDR3 is TGTGCCAGCGGCCCGGCAGGGGGTTTACCCACAGATACGCAGTATTTT. Residues: CASGPAGGLPTDTQYF.

This clonotype has at least ten counts. The chain links TRBV4-1 to TRBJ2-7; weak D call: TRBD2 (5 bases). Trimming removed 0 bases from V and 6 bases from J, with 18 bases in between. The CDR3 covers 16 residues. The germline gives CDR1 MGHRA, CDR2 YSYEKL. The CDR3 DNA follows: TGCGCCAGCAGCCAAGATGAGGGCCAAGGGATTCGCGAGCAGTACTTC. Encoded protein: CASSQDEGQGIREQYF.

The rearrangement links TRBV11-2 to TRBJ2-3, with a possible D match to TRBD2 (5 bases). Germline V lookup: CDR1 SGHAT, CDR2 FQNNGV. Trimming shortened V by 4 bases and J by 3 bases, and 20 bases separated the two germline ends. There are 17 residues in the CDR3. For the CDR3, the DNA is TGTGCCAGCAGCTCCACCGGACTTCTCCTTCTGACAGATACGCAGTATTTT. Residues: CASSSTGLLLLTDTQYF.

The sample holds a few counts of this clonotype. This chain links TRBV7-2 with TRBJ2-2, with D uncertain. Trimming took off 4 bases at V and 2 bases at J, with 5 bases between the two ends. This CDR3 has 13 amino acids. CDR1 and CDR2 from the germline V gene are SGHTA and FQGNSA. CDR3 sequence: CASSSRNTGELFF. The CDR3 DNA reads TGTGCCAGCAGCTCCCGAAACACCGGGGAGCTGTTTTTT.

This clonotype was seen repeatedly, ten times or more. The CDR3: CASSLGSGGVTDTQYF. In nucleotides, the CDR3 is TGTGCCAGCAGCTTAGGAAGCGGGGGGGTCACAGATACGCAGTATTTT. The genes are TRBV7-2 and TRBJ2-3, with TRBD2 matching 10 bases. The CDR3 loop spans 16 amino acids. Germline V gives CDR1 SGHTA, CDR2 FQGNSA. The ends lost 1 base at V and 2 bases at J; junction bases unmatched: 3.

This sequence joins TRBV27 and TRBJ2-7; D unresolved. Deletions cut 8 bases from V and 6 bases from J, with 14 bases between. Germline V gene data show CDR1 as MNHEY and CDR2 as SMNVEV (reference sequence). The CDR3 contains 12 residues. CDR3 coding DNA: TGTGCCAGCGGAAGGGCGATAACCGAGCAGTACTTC. It yields the protein CASGRAITEQYF.

The chain recombines TRBV5-1 with TRBJ1-1; D uncertain. CDR3 length equals 14 residues. The germline V and J ends were trimmed by 0 bases and 0 bases, with 6 bases remaining between them. Germline-derived CDR1 and CDR2 are SGHRS and YFSETQ. DNA for the CDR3: TGCGCCAGCAGCTTGGCTGCTATGAACACTGAAGCTTTCTTT. It yields the protein CASSLAAMNTEAFF.